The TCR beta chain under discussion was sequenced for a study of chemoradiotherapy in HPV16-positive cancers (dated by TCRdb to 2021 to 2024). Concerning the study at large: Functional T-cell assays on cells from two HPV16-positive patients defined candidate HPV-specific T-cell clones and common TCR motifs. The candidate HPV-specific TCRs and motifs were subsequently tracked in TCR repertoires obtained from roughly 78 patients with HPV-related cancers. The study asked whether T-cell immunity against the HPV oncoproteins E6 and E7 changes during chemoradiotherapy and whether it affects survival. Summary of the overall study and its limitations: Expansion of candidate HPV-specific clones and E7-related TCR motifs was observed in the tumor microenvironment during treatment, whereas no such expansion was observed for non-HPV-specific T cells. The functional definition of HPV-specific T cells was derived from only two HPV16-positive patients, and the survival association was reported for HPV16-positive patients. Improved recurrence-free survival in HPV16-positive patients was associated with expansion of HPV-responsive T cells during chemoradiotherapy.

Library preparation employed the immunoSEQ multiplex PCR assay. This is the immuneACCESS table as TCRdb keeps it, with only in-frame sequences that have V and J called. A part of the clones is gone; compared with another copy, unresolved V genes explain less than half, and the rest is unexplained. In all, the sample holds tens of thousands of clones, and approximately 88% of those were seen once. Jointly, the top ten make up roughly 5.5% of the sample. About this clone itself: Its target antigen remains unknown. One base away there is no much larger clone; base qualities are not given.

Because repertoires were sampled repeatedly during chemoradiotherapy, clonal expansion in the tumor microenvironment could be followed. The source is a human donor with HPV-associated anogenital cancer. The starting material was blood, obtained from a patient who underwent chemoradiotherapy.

The CDR3 protein: CASSDGIQETQYF. The DNA sequence reads TGTGCCAGCTCCGACGGGATCCAAGAGACCCAGTACTTC. The chain is made from TRBV25-1 and TRBJ2-5; TRBD2 is a possible D gene, resting on 5 matching bases. The CDR3 numbers 13 residues from cysteine through phenylalanine. Just the 39-base CDR3 DNA is kept, in frame starting at base 1. V is pared back by 8 bases and J by 1 base, with 11 bases lying between the germline termini. CDR1 and CDR2 (MGHDK, SYGVNS) derive from the germline V gene.